The clone carrying this TCR beta chain has just a few counts. TCRdb's copy holds only in-frame clones and misses some; the assay was immunoSEQ multiplex PCR. This table has tens of thousands of clones, more than 75% appearing once. These data are taken from a study of blood T cell repertoires in COVID-19. For the study at large: PBMCs, B-cell-depleted T cells, or T cells were the source of the cDNA or gDNA that made up the material.

From germline, CDR1 is MDHEN and CDR2 SYDVKM. The CDR3 has 12 residues. V was trimmed by 6 bases and J by 4 bases, leaving 9 bases between them. The sample comprised peripheral blood. This sequence originates from a woman of 80 years or more with active COVID-19. The V call is TRBV28, the J call TRBJ1-2, with D possibly being TRBD1 (5 bases). CDR3 loop: CASSLTVYGYTF. The CDR3 DNA sequence: TGTGCCAGCAGCTTGACAGTCTATGGCTACACCTTC.